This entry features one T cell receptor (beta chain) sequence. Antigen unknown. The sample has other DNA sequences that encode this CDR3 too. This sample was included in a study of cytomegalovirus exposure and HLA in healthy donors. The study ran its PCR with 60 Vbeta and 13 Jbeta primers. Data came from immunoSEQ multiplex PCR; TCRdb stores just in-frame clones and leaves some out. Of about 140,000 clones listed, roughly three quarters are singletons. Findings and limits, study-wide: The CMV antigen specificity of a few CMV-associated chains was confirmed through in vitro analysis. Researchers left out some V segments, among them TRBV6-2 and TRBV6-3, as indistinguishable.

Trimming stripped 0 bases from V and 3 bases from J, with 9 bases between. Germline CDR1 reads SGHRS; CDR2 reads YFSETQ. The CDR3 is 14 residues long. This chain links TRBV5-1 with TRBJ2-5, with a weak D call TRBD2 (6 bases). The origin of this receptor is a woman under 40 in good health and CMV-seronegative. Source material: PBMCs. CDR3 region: CASSLASGEETQYF. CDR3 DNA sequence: TGCGCCAGCAGCTTGGCCTCGGGGGAAGAGACCCAGTACTTC.